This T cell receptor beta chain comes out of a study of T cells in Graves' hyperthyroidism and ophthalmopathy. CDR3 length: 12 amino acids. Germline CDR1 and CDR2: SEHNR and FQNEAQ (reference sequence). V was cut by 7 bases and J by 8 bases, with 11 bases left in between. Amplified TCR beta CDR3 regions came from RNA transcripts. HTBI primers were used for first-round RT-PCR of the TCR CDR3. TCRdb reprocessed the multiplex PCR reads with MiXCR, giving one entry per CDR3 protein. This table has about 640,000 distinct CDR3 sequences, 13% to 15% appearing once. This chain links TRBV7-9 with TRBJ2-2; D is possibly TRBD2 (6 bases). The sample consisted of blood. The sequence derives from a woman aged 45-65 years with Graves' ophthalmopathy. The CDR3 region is CASTPGGGELFF. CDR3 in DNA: TGTGCCAGCACACCCGGAGGGGGGGAGCTGTTTTTT.